The TCR beta chain under discussion was sequenced for a study of CD8+CD57+ T cells in acquired aplastic anemia. Study-level findings and limits: Patients did not significantly differ from controls in CD8+ Simpson's diversity. The same twenty-nine CD8+ CDR3 sequences occurred in patients and in controls.

TCR beta VDJ and CDR3 were profiled, and genomic DNA was the template. MiXCR, run by TCRdb on the reads, gives a single entry per CDR3 protein. The sample lists some 160,000 distinct CDR3 sequences; around 48% were seen once. All patients picked for sequencing had shown, by flow cytometry, an expansion of CD8+CD57+ cells. No therapy was given to patients before blood sampling. V was clipped by 5 bases and J by 7 bases, with 21 bases between them. Looked up from germline, CDR1 is GTSNPN and CDR2 is SVGIG (reference sequence). The CDR3 is made up of 15 amino acids. Remarks on this clonotype: The antigen is unknown. Likely a read error: the CDR3 ends without its conserved phenylalanine or tryptophan.

The sequence was collected from a human donor with aplastic anemia. J is TRBJ2-1 and V is TRBV30; D is uncertain. Sample: sorted CD4+, CD8+, or CD8+CD57+ T cells (not recorded which) from PBMCs. CDR3 in DNA: TGTGCCTGGGGTCCGGGTCCCCTCGGGTATAATGAGCAGTTCCTC. It specifies CAWGPGPLGYNEQFL.